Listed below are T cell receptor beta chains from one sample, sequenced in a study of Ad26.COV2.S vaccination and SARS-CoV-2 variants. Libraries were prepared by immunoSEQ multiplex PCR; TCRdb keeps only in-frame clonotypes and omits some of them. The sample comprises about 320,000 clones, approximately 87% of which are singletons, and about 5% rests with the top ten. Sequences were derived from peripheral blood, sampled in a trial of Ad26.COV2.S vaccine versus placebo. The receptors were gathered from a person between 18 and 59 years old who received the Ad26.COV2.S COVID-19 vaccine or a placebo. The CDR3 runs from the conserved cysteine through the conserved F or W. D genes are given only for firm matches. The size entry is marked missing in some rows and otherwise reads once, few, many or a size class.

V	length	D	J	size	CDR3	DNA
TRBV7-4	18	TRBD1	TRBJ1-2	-	CASSADRDRRVFICGYTF	TGTGCCAGCAGCGCGGACCGGGACAGGAGGGTCTTTATCTGTGGCTACACCTTC
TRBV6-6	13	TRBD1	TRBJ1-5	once	CASSTGGSQPQHF	TGTGCCAGCAGCACAGGGGGCTCTCAGCCCCAGCATTTT
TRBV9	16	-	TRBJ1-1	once	CASSVVVWGQGTEAFF	TGTGCCAGCAGCGTAGTAGTCTGGGGCCAGGGCACTGAAGCTTTCTTT
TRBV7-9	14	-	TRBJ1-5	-	CASSPLQSNQPQHF	TGTGCCAGCAGCCCCTTGCAGAGCAATCAGCCCCAGCATTTT
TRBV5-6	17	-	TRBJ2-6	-	CASSLAGQGSGANVLTF	TGTGCCAGCAGCTTGGCCGGCCAGGGGTCAGGGGCCAACGTCCTGACTTTC
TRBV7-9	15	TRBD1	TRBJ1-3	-	CASSIDRGDGNTIYF	TGTGCCAGCAGCATCGACAGGGGGGATGGAAACACCATATATTTT
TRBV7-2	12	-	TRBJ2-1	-	CASSPGGGEQFF	TGTGCCAGCAGCCCAGGGGGGGGTGAGCAGTTCTTC
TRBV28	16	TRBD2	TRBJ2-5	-	CASSLPRLAGRETQYF	TGTGCCAGCAGTTTACCCCGGCTAGCGGGCCGGGAGACCCAGTACTTC
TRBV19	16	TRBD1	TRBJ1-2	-	CATHGMTGSSFYGYTF	TGTGCCACCCATGGCATGACAGGGTCAAGCTTCTATGGCTACACCTTC
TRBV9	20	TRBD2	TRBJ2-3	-	CASSVGTSGRSLYRTDTQYF	TGTGCCAGCAGCGTAGGGACTAGCGGGAGGTCATTATATCGCACAGATACGCAGTATTTT
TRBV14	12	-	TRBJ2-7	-	CASSHGGFEQYF	TGTGCCAGCAGCCACGGGGGATTCGAGCAGTACTTC
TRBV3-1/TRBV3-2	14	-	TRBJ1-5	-	CASSQGQSLWPQHF	TGTGCCAGCAGCCAAGGACAGAGCTTGTGGCCCCAGCATTTT
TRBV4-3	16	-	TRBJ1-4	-	CASSQDRGRINEKLFF	TGCGCCAGCAGCCAAGATAGGGGCAGGATTAATGAAAAACTGTTTTTT
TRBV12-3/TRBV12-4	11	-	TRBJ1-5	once	CASSLSRERHF	TGTGCCAGCAGTTTAAGCCGAGAGAGGCATTTT
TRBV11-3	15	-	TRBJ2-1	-	CASSGGTMRANEQFF	TGTGCCAGCAGCGGTGGGACCATGCGGGCCAATGAGCAGTTCTTC